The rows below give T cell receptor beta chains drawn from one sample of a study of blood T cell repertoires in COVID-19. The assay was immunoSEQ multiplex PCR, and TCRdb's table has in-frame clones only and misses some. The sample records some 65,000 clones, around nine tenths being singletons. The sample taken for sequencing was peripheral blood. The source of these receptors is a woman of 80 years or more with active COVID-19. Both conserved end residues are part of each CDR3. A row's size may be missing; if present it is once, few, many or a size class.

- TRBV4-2 CASSQIYRDISYEQYF
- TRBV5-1 CASSPDAGLGSTDTQYF
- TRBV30 CAWNSFQETQYF
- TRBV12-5 CASGWGLEETQYF
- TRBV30 CACPSEGAIRGYTF
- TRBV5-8 CASSFRTGTGEQYF
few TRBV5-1 CASTHRGHSGKETQYF
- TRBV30 CAWSPSSNLNEQFF
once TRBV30 CACSPLQDNEKLFF
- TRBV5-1 CASSFGLAGGFSSYNEQFF